The 23 T cell receptor beta chains in this list originate from one sample, sequenced in a study of CD8 T cells in Susac syndrome. RNA amounts of 0.5 to 1 ug underwent reverse transcription with random hexamers. TCRdb passed the immunoSEQ multiplex PCR reads through MiXCR, listing each CDR3 protein once. The sample records tens of thousands of distinct CDR3 sequences, approximately 93% being singletons. Material: CD4+ T cells from PBMCs. These receptors all come from a human donor with Susac syndrome.

V and J are TRBV6-1 and TRBJ2-5; 14 bases fit TRBD2. V shed 8 bases and J 1 base; nucleotides not matched to a gene: 9. This CDR3 is 17 amino acids long. Germline V CDR1 and CDR2: MNHNS, SASEGT. The CDR3: CASVKWGTSGGQETQYF. Here the CDR3 DNA reads TGTGCCAGCGTAAAGTGGGGGACTAGCGGGGGCCAAGAGACCCAGTACTTC.

The rearrangement joins TRBV18 to TRBJ1-2; D uncertain. CDR3 length: 14 amino acids. Per germline, CDR1 KGHSH and CDR2 LQKENI. The ends were cut back, 5 bases at V and 6 bases at J, with 16 bases in the middle. CDR3 DNA sequence: TGTGCCAGCTCATCCGACCAGACTGGGAATGGCTACACCTTC. Its translation is CASSSDQTGNGYTF.

The V gene is TRBV6-2 or TRBV6-3, the J gene TRBJ1-4; a possible D gene is TRBD1 (5 bases). Germline CDR1 MNHEY, CDR2 SVGEGT. The CDR3 is made up of 16 amino acids. V lost 2 bases and J lost 4, with 14 bases in between. The CDR3 protein is CASSYMGRQSNEKLFF. DNA for the CDR3: TGTGCCAGCAGTTACATGGGGCGTCAGAGTAATGAAAAACTGTTTTTT.

The rearrangement links TRBV19 to TRBJ1-1; TRBD1 aligns across 8 bases. V trimming: 3 bases; J trimming: 2 bases; junction bases outside the gene matches: 5. CDR1 and CDR2 (germline): LNHDA, SQIVND (reference sequence). The CDR3 has 15 residues. CDR3 protein: CASSMTGATNTEAFF. As DNA, the CDR3 is TGTGCCAGTAGTATGACAGGGGCCACCAACACTGAAGCTTTCTTT.

The rearrangement joins TRBV3-1 to TRBJ1-2; D is uncertain. CDR1 is LGHDT, CDR2 YNNKEL, per germline (reference sequence). This CDR3 spans 14 amino acids. V lost 5 bases and J lost 6, with 16 bases in between. The CDR3 region has the DNA TGTGCCAGCAGCAGTGTAGGGATTGTGGATGGCTACACCTTC. This gives the protein CASSSVGIVDGYTF.

A few counts support this clonotype. V and J are TRBV5-1 and TRBJ1-1; 7 bases line up with TRBD1. CDR1 is SGHRS and CDR2 is YFSETQ in the germline V gene. The trim removed 0 bases at V and 2 bases at J, leaving 4 bases unmatched. The CDR3 consists of 15 residues. CDR3 in DNA: TGCGCCAGCAGCTTGGGACAGGGCTCTAACACTGAAGCTTTCTTT. This translates into CASSLGQGSNTEAFF.

The V and J genes are TRBV9 and TRBJ2-3, with D perhaps TRBD2 (6 bases). In germline, CDR1 is SGDLS, CDR2 YYNGEE. The CDR3 loop spans 14 amino acids. Trimming removed 4 bases from V and 2 bases from J, with 11 bases in between. In DNA, the CDR3 is TGTGCCAGCAGCACCGGACTACACACAGATACGCAGTATTTT. Its protein is CASSTGLHTDTQYF.

The rearrangement joins TRBV5-1 to TRBJ2-3; a weak D match, TRBD1 (5 bases). This CDR3 contains 15 residues. Germline values: CDR1 SGHRS, CDR2 YFSETQ. The germline V and J ends were trimmed by 0 bases and 1 base, with 9 bases remaining between them. The CDR3 here is CASSLVPTGTDTQYF. The CDR3, as DNA: TGCGCCAGCAGCTTGGTTCCGACAGGCACAGATACGCAGTATTTT.

The V call is TRBV6-5, the J call TRBJ1-6, with unresolved D. The germline V gene encodes CDR1 MNHEY and CDR2 SVGAGI. The CDR3 covers 13 residues. V was cut by 0 bases and J by 15 bases, with 12 bases left in between. The CDR3 spells CASSYSDSQDLHF. The CDR3 region has the DNA TGTGCCAGCAGTTACTCGGACTCTCAGGACCTCCACTTT.

J is TRBJ2-5 and V is TRBV20-1; D unclear. The V gene lost 6 bases and the J gene lost 2 bases, with 7 bases spanning the gap. The CDR3 is 11 amino acids. Germline CDR1 reads DFQATT; CDR2 reads SNEGSKA (reference sequence). CDR3 sequence: CSATHQETQYF. The CDR3 nucleotides are TGCAGTGCCACACATCAAGAGACCCAGTACTTC.

The chain uses TRBV12-3 or TRBV12-4 and TRBJ2-1; possible D gene TRBD1, 7 bases. The CDR3 consists of 14 residues. The V end was cut by 5 bases, the J end by 8 bases, with 16 bases between. CDR3 in DNA: TGTGCCAGCAGTCTGCGACAGGGCGGGGATGAGCAGTTCTTC. Its translation: CASSLRQGGDEQFF.

This chain joins TRBV20-1 and TRBJ2-3, with 10 bases matching TRBD2. Germline loops: CDR1 DFQATT, CDR2 SNEGSKA (reference sequence). V gave up 0 bases and J gave up 5 bases; unmatched junction bases: 8. The length of the CDR3 is 16 residues. In nucleotides, the CDR3 is TGCAGTGCTAGAGATCTAAGCGGGGGGGCTGGAGATACGCAGTATTTT. It codes for CSARDLSGGAGDTQYF.

The V call is TRBV6-1, the J call TRBJ2-1, with 13 bases that match TRBD2. This CDR3 region has 19 residues. V dropped 6 bases and J dropped 0; count of bases not matched to a gene: 11. Looked up from germline, CDR1 is MNHNS and CDR2 is SASEGT. CDR3 protein: CASSTPGTSGISSYNEQFF. CDR3 in DNA: TGTGCCAGCAGCACGCCCGGGACTAGCGGGATTAGCTCCTACAATGAGCAGTTCTTC.

The chain has TRBV7-9 and TRBJ1-5; D gene uncertain. The CDR3 is made up of 13 amino acids. CDR1 is SEHNR, CDR2 FQNEAQ, per germline (reference sequence). Trimming took 5 bases from V and 1 from J, leaving 6 bases between them. The CDR3 loop is CASSPRSNQPQHF. CDR3 bases: TGTGCCAGCAGCCCCCGAAGCAATCAGCCCCAGCATTTT.

V is TRBV9 and J is TRBJ2-7; D might be TRBD1 or TRBD2, each matching 6 bases. Trimming shortened V by 4 bases and J by 3 bases, and 17 bases separated the two germline ends. The CDR3 is made up of 15 amino acids. The germline V gene encodes CDR1 SGDLS and CDR2 YYNGEE. The DNA for the CDR3 is TGTGCCAGCAGCCCCGATTGGGGGGCCGGCTACGAGCAGTACTTC. Translating it yields CASSPDWGAGYEQYF.

In this sample, this clonotype turned up once. This chain connects TRBV20-1 to TRBJ2-2; no firm D call. CDR3 length equals 13 residues. CDR1 and CDR2 from the germline V gene are DFQATT and SNEGSKA (reference sequence). The ends were cut back, 5 bases at V and 4 bases at J, with 11 bases in the middle. The CDR3 spells CSAPRLATGELFF. In nucleotides, the CDR3 is TGCAGTGCTCCCAGGCTTGCCACCGGGGAGCTGTTTTTT.

The gene calls are TRBV5-1 and TRBJ1-2, with a tentative D call TRBD1 (5 bases). Germline loops: CDR1 SGHRS, CDR2 YFSETQ. V lost 3 bases and J lost 4, with 7 bases in between. The CDR3 sequence is 12 residues long. The CDR3 nucleotides read TGCGCCAGCAGCTCGACAGTCTATGGCTACACCTTC. This encodes CASSSTVYGYTF. Combining the CDR3 with reference TRBV5-1 and TRBJ1-2 gives the whole variable domain KAGVTQTPRYLIKTRGQQVTLSCSPISGHRSVSWYQQTPGQGLQFLFEYFSETQRNKGNFPGRFSGRQFSNSRSEMNVSTLELGDSALYLCASSSTVYGYTFGSGTRLTVV.

The chain has TRBV20-1 and TRBJ1-3; D not resolved. V was trimmed by 3 bases and J by 6 bases, leaving 15 bases between them. Germline loops: CDR1 DFQATT, CDR2 SNEGSKA (reference sequence). This CDR3 spans 14 amino acids. CDR3 sequence reads: CSASEGVGENTIYF. For the CDR3, the DNA is TGCAGTGCTAGTGAGGGCGTGGGAGAAAACACCATATATTTT.

V and J are TRBV2 and TRBJ1-1; 7 positions agree with TRBD1. After removal of 9 bases from V and 1 base from J, the junction contained 5 bases not matched to a gene. Germline V CDR1 and CDR2: SNHLY, FYNNEI. The CDR3 has 13 amino acids. The CDR3 protein is CASRQGRNTEAFF. Here the CDR3 DNA reads TGTGCCAGTCGACAGGGCAGGAACACTGAAGCTTTCTTT.

This clonotype was recorded only once. The V and J genes are TRBV6-2 or TRBV6-3 and TRBJ2-5; 7 bases match TRBD1. The CDR3 runs 13 residues. Germline V gene data show CDR1 as MNHEY and CDR2 as SVGEGT. V dropped 6 bases and J dropped 3; count of bases not matched to a gene: 4. The CDR3 region is CASRTQGEETQYF. CDR3 sequence (DNA): TGTGCCAGCAGAACCCAGGGGGAAGAGACCCAGTACTTC.

V and J are TRBV6-5 and TRBJ2-5; maybe TRBD1 (5 bases). V lost 4 bases and J lost 7, with 13 bases in between. The CDR3 sequence is 13 residues long. Germline loops: CDR1 MNHEY, CDR2 SVGAGI. The CDR3 is CASSFDRKGTQYF. The CDR3 bases are TGTGCCAGCAGTTTTGACAGAAAAGGGACCCAGTACTTC.

This clonotype was counted a single time. The genes are TRBV12-3 or TRBV12-4 and TRBJ2-5; D is unclear. The length of the CDR3 is 14 residues. V dropped 3 bases and J dropped 0 bases, with 8 bases sitting between them. The DNA for the CDR3 is TGTGCCAGCAGTTTTCTACCTAACCAAGAGACCCAGTACTTC. It encodes CASSFLPNQETQYF.

The CDR3 region is CASSPDRGLIQETQYF. The CDR3 coding sequence is TGTGCCAGCAGCCCGGACAGGGGGCTTATTCAAGAGACCCAGTACTTC. The V gene is TRBV5-6, the J gene TRBJ2-5, with 11 positions matching TRBD1. CDR3 length: 16 residues. Germline-derived CDR1 and CDR2 are SGHDT and YYEEEE. V shed 4 bases, J shed 2 bases, and the junction held 7 bases outside the gene matches.